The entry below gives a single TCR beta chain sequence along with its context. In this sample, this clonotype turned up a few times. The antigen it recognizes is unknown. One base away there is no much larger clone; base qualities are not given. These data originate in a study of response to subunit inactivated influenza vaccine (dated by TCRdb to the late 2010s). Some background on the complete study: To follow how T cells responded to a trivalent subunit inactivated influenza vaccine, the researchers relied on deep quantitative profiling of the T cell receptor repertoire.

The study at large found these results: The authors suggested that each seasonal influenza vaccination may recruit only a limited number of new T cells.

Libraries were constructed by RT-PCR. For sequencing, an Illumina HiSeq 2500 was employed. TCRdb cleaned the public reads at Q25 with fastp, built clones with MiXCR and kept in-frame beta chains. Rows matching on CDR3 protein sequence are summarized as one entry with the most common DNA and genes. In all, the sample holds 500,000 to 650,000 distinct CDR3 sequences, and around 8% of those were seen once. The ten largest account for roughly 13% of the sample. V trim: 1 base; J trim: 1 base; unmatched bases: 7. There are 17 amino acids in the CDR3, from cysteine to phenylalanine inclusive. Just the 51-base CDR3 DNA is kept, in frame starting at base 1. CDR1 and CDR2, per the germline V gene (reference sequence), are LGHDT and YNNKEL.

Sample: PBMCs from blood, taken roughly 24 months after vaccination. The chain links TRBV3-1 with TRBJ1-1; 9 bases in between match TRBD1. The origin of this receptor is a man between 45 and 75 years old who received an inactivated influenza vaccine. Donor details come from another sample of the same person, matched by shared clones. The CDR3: CASSQGAGTGRNTEAFF. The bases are TGTGCCAGCAGCCAAGGGGCGGGGACAGGGCGGAACACTGAAGCTTTCTTT.